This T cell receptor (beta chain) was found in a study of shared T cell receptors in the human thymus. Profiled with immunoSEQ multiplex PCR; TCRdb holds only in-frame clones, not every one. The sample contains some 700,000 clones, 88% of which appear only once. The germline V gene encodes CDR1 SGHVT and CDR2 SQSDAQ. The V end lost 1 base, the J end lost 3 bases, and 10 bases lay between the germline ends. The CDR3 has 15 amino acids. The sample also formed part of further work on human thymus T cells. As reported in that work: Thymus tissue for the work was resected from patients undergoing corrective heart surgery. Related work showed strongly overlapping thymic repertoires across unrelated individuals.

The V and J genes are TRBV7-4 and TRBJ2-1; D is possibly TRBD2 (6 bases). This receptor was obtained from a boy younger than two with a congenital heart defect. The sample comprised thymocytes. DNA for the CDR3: TGTGCCAGCAGCTTAGTGGGACTTATCTACAATGAGCAGTTCTTC. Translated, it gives CASSLVGLIYNEQFF.